This passage covers 7 T cell receptor beta chains from one sample sequenced in a study of CD8+ T cells in alopecia areata. cDNA prepared by RNA extraction and subsequent reverse transcription served as the template for sequencing. Only in-frame clones appear in the TCRdb table, and some are missing; sequencing was by immunoSEQ multiplex PCR. Among roughly 73,000 clones listed, 29% were seen once. Indicated treatment: oral pan-JAK inhibitor, 5-10 mg twice daily. The sample was CD8+ T cells sorted from blood, taken at week 4, from a patient treated with tofacitinib. All receptors derive from a human donor with alopecia areata.

The chain employs TRBV7-8 and TRBJ2-4; tentative D call: TRBD1 (6 bases). The ends were cut back, 5 bases at V and 1 base at J, with 15 bases in the middle. From germline, CDR1 is SGHVS and CDR2 FQNEAQ. This CDR3 is 16 amino acids long. The CDR3 DNA sequence: TGTGCCAGCAGCCCATATGAGGGGGAGGCCAAAAACATTCAGTACTTC. It codes for CASSPYEGEAKNIQYF.

A few counts support this clone. The rearrangement links TRBV29-1 to TRBJ2-7; D is possibly TRBD2 (6 bases). The V end lost 3 bases, the J end lost 2 bases, and 11 bases lay between the germline ends. Germline V lookup: CDR1 SQVTM, CDR2 ANQGSEA. The CDR3 has 13 residues. The CDR3 spells CSVEGREPYEQYF. As DNA, the CDR3 is TGCAGCGTTGAGGGACGGGAGCCCTACGAGCAGTACTTC.

This clone showed up just a few times. The chain couples TRBV5-1 to TRBJ2-5; either TRBD1 or TRBD2 may supply D (5 bases each). Germline V lookup: CDR1 SGHRS, CDR2 YFSETQ. Between the trimmed V and J ends, which lost 7 bases and 2 bases, there was a span of 12 bases. This CDR3 contains 13 residues. The CDR3, as DNA: TGCGCCAGCTTGGGACCGGAGCAAGAGACCCAGTACTTC. Encoded protein: CASLGPEQETQYF.

The chain has TRBV29-1 and TRBJ1-2; TRBD1 aligns across 9 bases. The CDR3 sequence is 12 residues long. Germline V gene lookup returns CDR1 SQVTM and CDR2 ANQGSEA. V trimming: 5 bases; J trimming: 5 bases; junction bases outside the gene matches: 3. The CDR3: CSVFGQGYGYTF. CDR3 DNA sequence: TGCAGCGTTTTTGGACAGGGGTATGGCTACACCTTC. Full variable domain (outside the CDR3, taken from reference TRBV29-1 and TRBJ1-2): SAVISQKPSRDICQRGTSLTIQCQVDSQVTMMFWYRQQPGQSLTLIATANQGSEATYESGFVIDKFPISRPNLTFSTLTVSNMSPEDSSIYLCSVFGQGYGYTFGSGTRLTVV.

This clone was observed a handful of times. V usage is TRBV30 and J usage is TRBJ2-7; D is perhaps TRBD1 or TRBD2 (5 bases each). Per germline, CDR1 GTSNPN and CDR2 SVGIG (reference sequence). The CDR3 length is 12 residues. The germline V and J ends were trimmed by 5 bases and 6 bases, with 14 bases remaining between them. CDR3 in DNA: TGTGCCTGGGCCCCCTCAGGGACCGAGCAGTACTTC. Translation: CAWAPSGTEQYF.

The chain has TRBV5-6 and TRBJ1-3, with D unresolved. V lost 8 bases to trimming and J lost 0 bases, with 9 bases between them. CDR1 is SGHDT and CDR2 is YYEEEE in the germline V gene. This CDR3 has 13 amino acids. CDR3 bases: TGTGCCAGTTCAAACCCCTCTGGAAACACCATATATTTT. This codes for CASSNPSGNTIYF.

The gene calls are TRBV29-1 and TRBJ1-1; no clear D. This CDR3 region has 11 residues. Trimming cost V 4 bases and J 5 bases, with 8 bases left between them. Germline values: CDR1 SQVTM, CDR2 ANQGSEA. The chain's CDR3 is CSVASGTEAFF. For the CDR3, the DNA is TGCAGCGTTGCCTCGGGAACTGAAGCTTTCTTT.